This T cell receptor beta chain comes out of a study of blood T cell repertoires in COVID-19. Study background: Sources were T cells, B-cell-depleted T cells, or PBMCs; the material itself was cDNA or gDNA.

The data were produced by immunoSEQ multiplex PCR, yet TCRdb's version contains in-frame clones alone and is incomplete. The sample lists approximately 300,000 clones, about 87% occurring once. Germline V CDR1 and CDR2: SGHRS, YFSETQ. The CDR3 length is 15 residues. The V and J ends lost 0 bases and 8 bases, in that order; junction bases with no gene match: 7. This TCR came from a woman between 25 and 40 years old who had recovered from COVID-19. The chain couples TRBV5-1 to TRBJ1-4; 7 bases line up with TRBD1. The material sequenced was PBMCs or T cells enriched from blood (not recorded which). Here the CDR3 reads CASSLGQGGEEKLFF. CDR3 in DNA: TGCGCCAGCAGCTTGGGACAGGGAGGAGAGGAAAAACTGTTTTTT. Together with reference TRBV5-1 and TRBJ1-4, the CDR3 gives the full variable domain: KAGVTQTPRYLIKTRGQQVTLSCSPISGHRSVSWYQQTPGQGLQFLFEYFSETQRNKGNFPGRFSGRQFSNSRSEMNVSTLELGDSALYLCASSLGQGGEEKLFFGSGTQLSVL.